These 20 T cell receptor beta chains were all obtained from the same sample, sequenced in a study of T cells after yellow fever vaccination. MiXCR, applied by TCRdb to the 5' RACE reads, yields one record per CDR3 protein. The sample records 300,000 to 450,000 distinct CDR3 sequences, around 6.4% being singletons. The specimen comprised PBMCs, sampled 5 days after the yellow fever booster vaccination. The receptors derive from a young man who received the YFV17D yellow fever vaccine.

Here the CDR3 DNA reads TGCAGTGCTCGAACGACTAGTGCTGAGCAGTTCTTC. Translated, it gives CSARTTSAEQFF. The rearrangement uses TRBV20-1 and TRBJ2-1, with a tentative D call TRBD2 (6 bases). V was trimmed by 5 bases and J by 9 bases, leaving 14 bases between them. This CDR3 has 12 residues. Germline CDR1 reads DFQATT; CDR2 reads SNEGSKA (reference sequence).

A few counts support this clonotype. The chain uses TRBV6-5 and TRBJ1-1, with 7 positions matching TRBD1. V was pared by 5 bases and J by 4 bases, with 4 bases of the junction left unmatched. The CDR3 sequence is 13 residues long. Germline assignment: CDR1 MNHEY and CDR2 SVGAGI. The CDR3 spells CASSIGTATEAFF. In DNA form, the CDR3 reads TGTGCCAGCAGTATCGGGACAGCCACTGAAGCTTTCTTT.

This clonotype was found many times. The gene calls are TRBV12-3 or TRBV12-4 and TRBJ2-3; a possible D gene is TRBD2 (6 bases). The CDR3 covers 14 residues. The V and J ends lost 6 bases and 2 bases respectively, with 12 bases between them. CDR3 nucleotide sequence: TGTGCCAGCAGAGGGGACTTGCTCACAGATACGCAGTATTTT. It codes for CASRGDLLTDTQYF.

The gene calls are TRBV27 and TRBJ1-5; D is possibly TRBD1 (6 bases). Germline CDR1 is MNHEY and CDR2 is SMNVEV (reference sequence). The length of the CDR3 is 13 residues. V was clipped by 4 bases and J by 6 bases, with 10 bases between them. CDR3 nucleotide sequence: TGTGCCAGCAGTTCAGGGGCGGGTCAGCCCCAGCATTTT. Amino acids: CASSSGAGQPQHF.

J is TRBJ2-7 and V is TRBV4-1; D perhaps matches TRBD2 (5 bases). CDR1 and CDR2 from the germline V gene are MGHRA and YSYEKL. There are 16 residues in the CDR3. The ends were cut back, 0 bases at V and 6 bases at J, with 18 bases in the middle. CDR3 DNA sequence: TGCGCCAGCAGCCAAGAAGGGAGCAGGTTCTCGGCCGAGCAGTACTTC. Translating gives CASSQEGSRFSAEQYF.

Many counts were recorded for this clonotype. The J gene is TRBJ2-2, the V gene TRBV9, with TRBD1 as a possible D gene (6 bases). Trimming took off 2 bases at V and 2 bases at J, with 13 bases between the two ends. The germline V gene has CDR1 SGDLS and CDR2 YYNGEE. This CDR3 is built from 16 residues. CDR3 DNA: TGTGCCAGCAGCGTGCAAGTGGACAGCAACACCGGGGAGCTGTTTTTT. Amino acids: CASSVQVDSNTGELFF.

This clonotype was detected ten times or more. The chain links TRBV24-1 to TRBJ2-5; D call uncertain. Germline-derived CDR1 and CDR2 are KGHDR and SFDVKD. Deletions cut 2 bases from V and 5 bases from J, with 11 bases between. This CDR3 is 14 amino acids long. The CDR3 nucleotides are TGTGCCACCAGTGATTCCCAAGAATTCGAGACCCAGTACTTC. Protein: CATSDSQEFETQYF.

This clonotype was found a few times. The chain uses TRBV5-6 and TRBJ2-2, with D perhaps given as TRBD1 or TRBD2 (5 bases each). This CDR3 is 14 amino acids long. Germline lookup yields CDR1 SGHDT and CDR2 YYEEEE. The V end lost 0 bases, the J end lost 4 bases, and 7 bases lay between the germline ends. CDR3 in amino acids: CASSLGGSTGELFF. For the CDR3, the DNA is TGTGCCAGCAGCTTGGGGGGGAGCACCGGGGAGCTGTTTTTT.

This clonotype was seen a few times. The chain employs TRBV6-5 and TRBJ1-2; D uncertain. The CDR3 is 14 amino acids. Trimming pared 0 bases from V and 2 bases from J, leaving 7 bases between. In germline, CDR1 is MNHEY, CDR2 SVGAGI. The CDR3 spells CASSYSSGNYGYTF. The CDR3 nucleotides are TGTGCCAGCAGTTACTCTTCGGGGAACTATGGCTACACCTTC.

This clonotype was seen more than once but under ten times. The chain combines TRBV27 with TRBJ2-3; no clear D. V shed 5 bases and J shed 2 bases, with 14 bases lying between them. This CDR3 region has 15 residues. From germline, CDR1 is MNHEY and CDR2 SMNVEV (reference sequence). This CDR3 is CASSPPLADTDTQYF. As DNA, the CDR3 is TGTGCCAGCAGTCCTCCACTGGCGGACACAGATACGCAGTATTTT.

This clonotype was seen ten or more times. J is TRBJ2-1 and V is TRBV10-1, with D perhaps matching TRBD2 (6 bases). Germline V gives CDR1 WNHNN, CDR2 SYGVQD (reference sequence). The CDR3 is 15 amino acids. Deletions cut 2 bases from V and 4 bases from J, with 12 bases between. Here the CDR3 reads CASSEPGVGYNEQFF. In nucleotides, the CDR3 is TGCGCCAGCAGTGAGCCGGGAGTAGGTTACAATGAGCAGTTCTTC.

At least ten counts were recorded for this clonotype. The rearrangement links TRBV6-5 to TRBJ2-7; D gene unclear. CDR1 and CDR2 from the germline V gene are MNHEY and SVGAGI. Trimming cost V 2 bases and J 0 bases, with 8 bases left between them. This CDR3 comprises 14 residues. The DNA for the CDR3 is TGTGCCAGCAGTTACGGGCTCAGCTCCTACGAGCAGTACTTC. Protein: CASSYGLSSYEQYF.

This clonotype was observed at least ten times. The chain employs TRBV20-1 and TRBJ2-7; 11 nucleotides align to TRBD2. The trim removed 3 bases at V and 2 bases at J, leaving 3 bases unmatched. Germline assignment: CDR1 DFQATT and CDR2 SNEGSKA (reference sequence). The CDR3 is 14 residues long. The DNA for the CDR3 is TGCAGTGCTAGGTCACTAGCGGGAGCCTACGAGCAGTACTTC. Amino acid sequence: CSARSLAGAYEQYF.

The genes are TRBV5-1 and TRBJ2-5, with D unresolved. The CDR3 covers 15 residues. The germline V gene has CDR1 SGHRS and CDR2 YFSETQ. V lost 5 bases and J 3 bases, leaving 17 bases between the germline ends. The CDR3 nucleotides are TGCGCCAGCAGAAATGCGGACCAAAACGAAGAGACCCAGTACTTC. Residues: CASRNADQNEETQYF.

This clonotype was detected many times. The chain couples TRBV5-1 to TRBJ2-7; 7 positions agree with TRBD2. Trimming cost V 4 bases and J 2 bases; bases outside gene matches: 9. This CDR3 has 15 residues. Germline V gene data show CDR1 as SGHRS and CDR2 as YFSETQ. CDR3 DNA sequence: TGCGCCAGCAGCGTGACTAGCACAAAAACCTACGAGCAGTACTTC. Its protein product is CASSVTSTKTYEQYF.

This clonotype was recorded a few times. The chain is built from TRBV6-5 and TRBJ2-1, with TRBD2 matching over 9 bases. V lost 2 bases to trimming and J lost 9 bases; unmatched junction nucleotides: 17. The CDR3 length is 18 residues. CDR1 is MNHEY and CDR2 is SVGAGI in the germline V gene. CDR3: CASSYKAFGREGLGEQFF. CDR3 bases: TGTGCCAGCAGTTACAAGGCCTTCGGGCGGGAGGGCCTCGGTGAGCAGTTCTTC.

The chain uses TRBV19 and TRBJ1-1; a weak D match, TRBD1 (5 bases). Germline V gene lookup returns CDR1 LNHDA and CDR2 SQIVND (reference sequence). The CDR3 is 16 amino acids. Trimming pared 6 bases from V and 1 base from J, leaving 18 bases between. DNA of the CDR3: TGTGCCAGTAGCTCGGGACTTCTGGGTCGGAACACTGAAGCTTTCTTT. This codes for CASSSGLLGRNTEAFF.

CDR3 DNA sequence: TGTGCCAGCAGCTTTACAGCTTCATCCTACAATGAGCAGTTCTTC. Protein sequence: CASSFTASSYNEQFF. This chain connects TRBV5-4 to TRBJ2-1, with D unresolved. The CDR3 totals 15 residues. V was cut by 2 bases and J by 1 base, with 10 bases left in between. Per the germline V gene, CDR1 is SGHNT and CDR2 is YYREEE (reference sequence).

This clonotype has a count of ten or more. This sequence joins TRBV30 and TRBJ1-1, with D unclear. V gave up 6 bases and J gave up 5 bases, with 16 bases separating them. Per the germline V gene, CDR1 is GTSNPN and CDR2 is SVGIG (reference sequence). The CDR3 consists of 13 residues. The CDR3 sequence: CACLIGPGTEAFF. For the CDR3, the DNA is TGTGCCTGCTTGATAGGTCCGGGGACTGAAGCTTTCTTT.

CDR3 nucleotide sequence: TGTGCCAGCAGCTTATCGGGCACAGATCCCTCTGGAAACACCATATATTTT. Its translation: CASSLSGTDPSGNTIYF. The rearrangement links TRBV7-2 to TRBJ1-3; D not certain. Germline V gene lookup returns CDR1 SGHTA and CDR2 FQGNSA. The CDR3 extends over 17 amino acids. V dropped 2 bases and J dropped 0 bases, with 14 bases sitting between them.